This passage covers 28 T cell receptor beta chains from one sample sequenced in a study of cytomegalovirus exposure and HLA in healthy donors. A multiplex PCR was run with 60 Vbeta primers and 13 Jbeta primers. Data came from immunoSEQ multiplex PCR; TCRdb stores just in-frame clones and leaves some out. Among about 140,000 clones, almost 80% were seen once, and the ten largest hold 1.7%. The material sequenced was PBMCs. All receptors come from a woman in her thirties in good health and CMV-seronegative.

V is TRBV7-3 and J is TRBJ2-7, with 11 bases matching TRBD1. The V and J ends lost 6 bases and 6 bases, in that order; junction bases with no gene match: 7. Germline CDR1 reads SGHTA; CDR2 reads FQGTGA. CDR3 length: 14 residues. The CDR3 DNA follows: TGTGCCAGCAGTACCGGGACAGGGGGGTCCGAGCAGTACTTC. Its translation is CASSTGTGGSEQYF.

There are a few counts of this clone. The V and J genes are TRBV9 and TRBJ1-6; D may be TRBD1 (5 bases). This CDR3 contains 16 residues. V was trimmed by 3 bases and J by 9 bases, leaving 19 bases between them. Per germline, CDR1 SGDLS and CDR2 YYNGEE. This CDR3 reads CASSANGPGQISPLHF. DNA of the CDR3: TGTGCCAGCAGCGCTAACGGGCCAGGGCAGATTTCACCCCTCCACTTT.

This clone was seen just once. The chain uses TRBV5-1 and TRBJ1-4, with D tentatively TRBD1 (6 bases). The CDR3 is 15 residues long. Germline values: CDR1 SGHRS, CDR2 YFSETQ. With 6 bases removed from V and 0 bases from J, the gap between germline ends came to 12 bases. The CDR3 spells CASTPSGATNEKLFF. CDR3 bases: TGCGCCAGCACCCCGTCAGGGGCAACTAATGAAAAACTGTTTTTT.

The rearrangement uses TRBV13 and TRBJ2-7, with TRBD1 matching over 9 bases. CDR3 length: 16 amino acids. V shed 4 bases, J shed 4 bases, and the junction held 11 bases outside the gene matches. Germline lookup yields CDR1 PRHDT and CDR2 FYEKMQ (reference sequence). The CDR3 reads CASSSRPGQGLYEQYF. The CDR3 DNA reads as TGTGCCAGCAGCTCTAGACCGGGACAGGGTTTGTACGAGCAGTACTTC. Combining the CDR3 with reference TRBV13 and TRBJ2-7 gives the whole variable domain AAGVIQSPRHLIKEKRETATLKCYPIPRHDTVYWYQQGPGQDPQFLISFYEKMQSDKGSIPDRFSAQQFSDYHSELNMSSLELGDSALYFCASSSRPGQGLYEQYFGPGTRLTVT.

The genes are TRBV9 and TRBJ2-3; 7 nucleotides align to TRBD2. The CDR3 consists of 15 residues. Per the germline V gene, CDR1 is SGDLS and CDR2 is YYNGEE. V was clipped by 0 bases and J by 5 bases; unmatched bases: 6. The CDR3 region is CASSVVGGSGDTQYF. CDR3 DNA sequence: TGTGCCAGCAGCGTAGTGGGGGGGTCGGGAGATACGCAGTATTTT.

In this sample, this clone turned up a few times. V usage is TRBV20-1 and J usage is TRBJ2-3; D unresolved. Per the germline V gene, CDR1 is DFQATT and CDR2 is SNEGSKA (reference sequence). The CDR3 loop spans 11 amino acids. With 6 bases removed from V and 2 bases from J, the gap between germline ends came to 6 bases. The CDR3 here is CSALYTDTQYF. The CDR3 DNA reads as TGCAGTGCGCTATACACAGATACGCAGTATTTT.

The rearrangement links TRBV18 to TRBJ1-2, with D unclear. The length of the CDR3 is 16 residues. The V end lost 3 bases, the J end lost 0 bases, and 14 bases lay between the germline ends. Germline V CDR1 and CDR2: KGHSH, LQKENI. CDR3 residues: CASSPPPAGANYGYTF. The CDR3 DNA reads TGTGCCAGCTCACCCCCTCCCGCGGGAGCTAACTATGGCTACACCTTC. The full variable domain, its missing parts supplied by reference TRBV18 and TRBJ1-2, is NAGVMQNPRHLVRRRGQEARLRCSPMKGHSHVYWYRQLPEEGLKFMVYLQKENIIDESGMPKERFSAEFPKEGPSILRIQQVVRGDSAAYFCASSPPPAGANYGYTFGSGTRLTVV.

This clone was picked up one time. CDR3 bases: TGTGCCAGCAGCTCATTACGGACAGGGAACACTGAAGCTTTCTTT. Protein sequence: CASSSLRTGNTEAFF. V is TRBV13 and J is TRBJ1-1; TRBD1 matches at 7 bases. Germline V gene sequence: CDR1 PRHDT, CDR2 FYEKMQ (reference sequence). Trimming cost V 4 bases and J 1 base; bases outside gene matches: 6. This CDR3 contains 15 residues.

The V and J genes are TRBV9 and TRBJ2-3; D uncertain. The CDR3 is 15 residues long. CDR1 is SGDLS and CDR2 is YYNGEE in the germline V gene. The germline V and J ends were trimmed by 0 bases and 0 bases, with 8 bases remaining between them. CDR3 in DNA: TGTGCCAGCAGCGTAGAATCGGTTAGCACAGATACGCAGTATTTT. Residues: CASSVESVSTDTQYF. The variable domain in full, with the rest retrieved from reference TRBV9 and TRBJ2-3, is DSGVTQTPKHLITATGQRVTLRCSPRSGDLSVYWYQQSLDQGLQFLIQYYNGEERAKGNILERFSAQQFPDLHSELNLSSLELGDSALYFCASSVESVSTDTQYFGPGTRLTVL.

The genes are TRBV27 and TRBJ1-2; TRBD1 might be the D (6 bases). CDR1 is MNHEY and CDR2 is SMNVEV in the germline V gene (reference sequence). The CDR3 totals 15 residues. Deletions cut 0 bases from V and 4 bases from J, with 12 bases between. CDR3 DNA: TGTGCCAGCAGTTTATCGGGGGGGGCAGGCTATGGCTACACCTTC. It yields the protein CASSLSGGAGYGYTF.

V and J are TRBV7-3 and TRBJ2-7; D is possibly TRBD2 (7 bases). This CDR3 contains 15 residues. Between the trimmed V and J ends, which lost 6 bases and 4 bases, there was a span of 19 bases. The germline CDR1 and CDR2 sequences are SGHTA and FQGTGA. This chain's CDR3 is CASSPRGGGRYEQYF. For the CDR3, the DNA is TGTGCCAGCAGTCCCAGAGGGGGGGGCCGGTACGAGCAGTACTTC.

The chain has TRBV5-8 and TRBJ1-1, with D unclear. This CDR3 has 13 residues. V was clipped by 4 bases and J by 3 bases, with 10 bases between them. Per the germline V gene, CDR1 is SGHTS and CDR2 is YDEGEE. In nucleotides, the CDR3 is TGTGCCAGCAGCCCAAACGGGGACACTGAAGCTTTCTTT. Translated, it gives CASSPNGDTEAFF.

The rearrangement joins TRBV5-1 to TRBJ2-2; the D gene is possibly TRBD1 (5 bases). Trimming shortened V by 3 bases and J by 2 bases, and 8 bases separated the two germline ends. The CDR3 extends over 14 amino acids. Germline CDR1 reads SGHRS; CDR2 reads YFSETQ. CDR3 loop: CASSSQGNTGELFF. The DNA of the CDR3 is TGCGCCAGCAGCTCCCAGGGAAACACCGGGGAGCTGTTTTTT.

The rearrangement joins TRBV19 to TRBJ1-2, with 11 bases matching TRBD1. V trimming: 2 bases; J trimming: 4 bases; junction bases outside the gene matches: 3. The CDR3 length is 15 residues. Per germline, CDR1 LNHDA and CDR2 SQIVND (reference sequence). The CDR3 sequence is CASSISGQGAYGYTF. The CDR3 bases are TGTGCCAGTAGTATATCCGGACAGGGGGCCTATGGCTACACCTTC.

The J gene is TRBJ2-7, the V gene TRBV4-2; 10 bases are a match to TRBD1. Trimming removed 0 bases from V and 3 bases from J; junction bases left unmatched: 5. The CDR3 is 16 amino acids. Germline CDR1 reads LGHNA; CDR2 reads YNFKEQ. CDR3 coding DNA: TGTGCCAGCAGCCAAGATGGGACAGGGGTTAGCTACGAGCAGTACTTC. Translated, it gives CASSQDGTGVSYEQYF.

The CDR3 DNA sequence: TGTGCCTGGAGTCCCCCGACAGGGACCTTGTATGGCTACACCTTC. This translates into CAWSPPTGTLYGYTF. V gene TRBV30 combines with J gene TRBJ1-2, with 7 positions matching TRBD1. Per germline, CDR1 GTSNPN and CDR2 SVGIG (reference sequence). The CDR3 runs 15 residues. The junction had 11 bases not matched to a gene; V was cut back by 2 bases and J by 5 bases.

The chain uses TRBV5-4 and TRBJ1-1; D gene unclear. Per the germline V gene, CDR1 is SGHNT and CDR2 is YYREEE (reference sequence). This CDR3 has 13 residues. Trimming removed 4 bases from V and 1 base from J, with 8 bases in between. The CDR3 sequence is CASSRHQNTEAFF. The DNA for the CDR3 is TGTGCCAGCAGCCGACACCAGAACACTGAAGCTTTCTTT.

V usage is TRBV14 and J usage is TRBJ2-7, with 9 nucleotides matching TRBD1. The CDR3 spans 17 residues. V gave up 0 bases and J gave up 7 bases; unmatched junction bases: 13. CDR1 and CDR2 from the germline V gene are SGHDN and FVKESK. CDR3 sequence (DNA): TGTGCCAGCAGCCAAGATTTTATGGGGACAGGGACTGGGGAGCAGTACTTC. Amino acid sequence: CASSQDFMGTGTGEQYF. Using reference TRBV14 and TRBJ2-7 for the parts outside the CDR3, the full variable domain is EAGVTQFPSHSVIEKGQTVTLRCDPISGHDNLYWYRRVMGKEIKFLLHFVKESKQDESGMPNNRFLAERTGGTYSTLKVQPAELEDSGVYFCASSQDFMGTGTGEQYFGPGTRLTVT.

This clone was counted between two and nine times. The chain recombines TRBV7-3 with TRBJ1-1; no clear D gene. This CDR3 is built from 13 residues. CDR1 and CDR2 (germline): SGHTA, FQGTGA. The germline V and J ends were trimmed by 7 bases and 5 bases, with 14 bases remaining between them. The CDR3 bases are TGTGCCAGCACCCTCTCTGGGCAAACTGAAGCTTTCTTT. It specifies CASTLSGQTEAFF.

The chain links TRBV7-2 to TRBJ2-2; no reliable D call. In germline, CDR1 is SGHTA, CDR2 FQGNSA. V was clipped by 1 base and J by 6 bases, with 9 bases between them. The CDR3 extends over 14 amino acids. CDR3 in DNA: TGTGCCAGCAGCTTAGTAGGCGGTGCCGGGGAGCTGTTTTTT. It yields the protein CASSLVGGAGELFF.

This clone was recorded at least ten times. The chain carries TRBV25-1 and TRBJ1-1; no definite D call. This CDR3 spans 15 amino acids. V lost 4 bases and J lost 4, with 16 bases in between. Germline-derived CDR1 and CDR2 are MGHDK and SYGVNS. DNA of the CDR3: TGTGCCAGCAGTGTCACCGTGGAGGGTGGCACTGAAGCTTTCTTT. The encoded protein is CASSVTVEGGTEAFF.

The chain links TRBV6-4 to TRBJ2-1; 9 bases match TRBD1. Germline V gene lookup returns CDR1 MRHNA and CDR2 SNTAGT. V lost 6 bases, J lost 0 bases, and 3 bases stayed unmatched. This CDR3 has 15 residues. Here the CDR3 reads CASSPGQGSYNEQFF. CDR3 DNA: TGTGCCAGCAGCCCGGGACAGGGCTCCTACAATGAGCAGTTCTTC.

The chain uses TRBV29-1 and TRBJ1-1; D might be TRBD1 (5 bases). The V gene's germline CDR1 is SQVTM and CDR2 ANQGSEA. The CDR3 totals 11 residues. Deletions cut 4 bases from V and 3 bases from J, with 6 bases between. CDR3 in amino acids: CSVGRDTEAFF. DNA for the CDR3: TGCAGCGTTGGCAGGGACACTGAAGCTTTCTTT.

With regard to this clone: The same CDR3 also results from other DNA sequences found in this sample. This rearrangement joins TRBV9 to TRBJ2-1, with D tentatively TRBD2 (5 bases). The CDR3 runs to 14 residues. Trimming shortened V by 4 bases and J by 0 bases, and 8 bases separated the two germline ends. CDR1 SGDLS and CDR2 YYNGEE come from the germline V gene. The CDR3: CASSPGFSYNEQFF. The CDR3 coding sequence is TGTGCCAGCAGCCCGGGGTTCTCCTACAATGAGCAGTTCTTC.

The V gene is TRBV11-2, the J gene TRBJ2-5; D is ambiguous. The germline CDR1 and CDR2 sequences are SGHAT and FQNNGV. V lost 4 bases to trimming and J lost 5 bases, with 17 bases between them. The length of the CDR3 is 15 residues. CDR3 nucleotide sequence: TGTGCCAGCAGCTCAATAAGACCTGCCGGGGAGACCCAGTACTTC. Amino acids: CASSSIRPAGETQYF.

The chain employs TRBV5-1 and TRBJ1-2; 8 bases line up with TRBD1. Germline assignment: CDR1 SGHRS and CDR2 YFSETQ. The CDR3 sequence is 17 residues long. The ends lost 0 bases at V and 4 bases at J; junction bases unmatched: 11. Written as DNA, the CDR3 is TGCGCCAGCAGCTTGGGGCAGGGGGCATCGGAGGTCTATGGCTACACCTTC. Translation: CASSLGQGASEVYGYTF.

The rearrangement joins TRBV6-1 to TRBJ1-6, with 7 bases fitting TRBD1. In germline, CDR1 is MNHNS, CDR2 SASEGT. V shed 6 bases, J shed 8 bases, and the junction held 4 bases outside the gene matches. The CDR3 consists of 13 residues. For the CDR3, the DNA is TGTGCCAGCAGCTGGACAGGCGATTCACCCCTCCACTTT. Protein: CASSWTGDSPLHF.

The J gene is TRBJ1-2, the V gene TRBV10-3; tentatively, D is TRBD1 (5 bases). Germline-derived CDR1 and CDR2 are ENHRY and SYGVKD. With 4 bases removed from V and 8 bases from J, the gap between germline ends came to 17 bases. CDR3 length: 14 residues. The CDR3, as DNA: TGTGCCATCAGTGCCAGGATGACAGTCGCCGGCTACACCTTC. Its translation is CAISARMTVAGYTF.